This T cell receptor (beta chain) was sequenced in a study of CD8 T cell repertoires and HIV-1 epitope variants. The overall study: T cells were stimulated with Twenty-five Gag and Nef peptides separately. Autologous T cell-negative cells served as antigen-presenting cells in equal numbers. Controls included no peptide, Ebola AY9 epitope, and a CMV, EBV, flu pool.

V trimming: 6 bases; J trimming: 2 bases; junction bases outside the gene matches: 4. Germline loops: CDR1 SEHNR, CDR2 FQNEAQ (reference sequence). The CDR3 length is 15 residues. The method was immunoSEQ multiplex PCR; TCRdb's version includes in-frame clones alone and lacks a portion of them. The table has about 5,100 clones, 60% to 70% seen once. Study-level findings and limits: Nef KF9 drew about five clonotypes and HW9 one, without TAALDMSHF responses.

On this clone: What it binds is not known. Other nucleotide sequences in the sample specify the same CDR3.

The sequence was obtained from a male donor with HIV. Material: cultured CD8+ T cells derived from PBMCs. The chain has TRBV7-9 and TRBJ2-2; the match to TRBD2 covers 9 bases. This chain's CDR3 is CASRPGLANTGELFF. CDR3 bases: TGTGCCAGCAGACCGGGACTAGCTAACACCGGGGAGCTGTTTTTT.